The 10 T cell receptor beta chains reported below all come from one sample, sequenced in a study of OX40 agonist ivuxolimab in advanced cancers. The method was immunoSEQ multiplex PCR; TCRdb's version includes in-frame clones alone and lacks a portion of them. The table has around 50,000 clones, nearly 90% seen once. The sequencing used CD4+ or CD8+ T cells sorted from blood, collected in a trial of the OX40 agonist ivuxolimab. The receptors were sampled from an adult with an advanced solid tumor such as melanoma, head and neck, liver or kidney cancer.

This chain connects TRBV10-1 to TRBJ2-1; D unclear. The germline V and J ends were trimmed by 3 bases and 1 base, with 10 bases remaining between them. The CDR3 totals 15 residues. Germline assignment: CDR1 WNHNN and CDR2 SYGVQD (reference sequence). As DNA, the CDR3 is TGCGCCAGCAGTGAAGATATGGGTTCCTACAATGAGCAGTTCTTC. Its protein is CASSEDMGSYNEQFF.

CDR3 nucleotide sequence: TGTGCCAGCATCCTACAGGGGTTCGGGGAGCTGTTTTTT. Its translation is CASILQGFGELFF. The J gene is TRBJ2-2, the V gene TRBV7-9; 7 bases map to TRBD1. From germline, CDR1 is SEHNR and CDR2 FQNEAQ (reference sequence). This CDR3 spans 13 amino acids. After removal of 7 bases from V and 7 bases from J, the junction contained 6 bases not matched to a gene. The full variable domain, its missing parts supplied by reference TRBV7-9 and TRBJ2-2, is DTGVSQNPRHKITKRGQNVTFRCDPISEHNRLYWYRQTLGQGPEFLTYFQNEAQLEKSRLLSDRFSAERPKGSFSTLEIQRTEQGDSAMYLCASILQGFGELFFGEGSRLTVL.

CDR3 nucleotide sequence: TGTGCCAGCAGGGGGGACAGGGGCCCCCCCTTTTACGAGCAGTACTTC. Amino acids: CASRGDRGPPFYEQYF. The rearrangement uses TRBV2 and TRBJ2-7, with TRBD1 matching 10 bases. With 6 bases clipped from V and 4 bases from J, the junction kept 12 bases outside the gene matches. CDR1 SNHLY and CDR2 FYNNEI come from the germline V gene. This CDR3 contains 16 residues.

This chain uses TRBV19 with TRBJ2-1; 13 bases align to TRBD2. The CDR3 is 20 amino acids. Trimming cost V 3 bases and J 5 bases; bases outside gene matches: 16. Looked up from germline, CDR1 is LNHDA and CDR2 is SQIVND (reference sequence). The CDR3 loop is CASSIGGLAGVHPRHNEQFF. The CDR3 DNA reads as TGTGCCAGTAGTATCGGAGGACTAGCGGGAGTCCACCCTAGGCACAATGAGCAGTTCTTC.

The chain carries TRBV6-5 and TRBJ2-1; D is unresolved. Germline V CDR1 and CDR2: MNHEY, SVGAGI. The CDR3 is 13 residues long. The ends were cut back, 7 bases at V and 7 bases at J, with 14 bases in the middle. CDR3 loop: CASKEIGFNEQFF. The CDR3 nucleotides read TGTGCCAGCAAGGAGATAGGCTTTAATGAGCAGTTCTTC.

V is TRBV5-5 and J is TRBJ2-5, with 7 positions matching TRBD2. Germline lookup yields CDR1 SGHKS and CDR2 YYEKEE (reference sequence). The V and J ends lost 0 bases and 9 bases, in that order; junction bases with no gene match: 8. CDR3 size: 14 residues. The CDR3 region is CASSLDSGRMAQYF. In DNA, the CDR3 is TGTGCCAGCAGCTTGGACTCCGGGAGGATGGCCCAGTACTTC.

The chain employs TRBV11-3 and TRBJ2-1, with D perhaps matching TRBD1 (5 bases). The germline CDR1 and CDR2 sequences are SGHNT and YENEEA. Trimming pared 0 bases from V and 7 bases from J, leaving 13 bases between. The CDR3 covers 15 residues. DNA of the CDR3: TGTGCCAGCAGCTTAGATAGCAGGGCAGGTAATGAGCAGTTCTTC. Translated, it gives CASSLDSRAGNEQFF.

The chain is built from TRBV5-1 and TRBJ2-5; D may be TRBD1 (5 bases). Germline V gene lookup returns CDR1 SGHRS and CDR2 YFSETQ. The CDR3 loop spans 13 amino acids. V lost 0 bases to trimming and J lost 5 bases, with 8 bases between them. CDR3 protein: CASSLAGPETQYF. The CDR3 DNA sequence: TGCGCCAGCAGCTTGGCAGGGCCGGAGACCCAGTACTTC. Using reference TRBV5-1 and TRBJ2-5 for the parts outside the CDR3, the full variable domain is KAGVTQTPRYLIKTRGQQVTLSCSPISGHRSVSWYQQTPGQGLQFLFEYFSETQRNKGNFPGRFSGRQFSNSRSEMNVSTLELGDSALYLCASSLAGPETQYFGPGTRLLVL.

The genes are TRBV5-1 and TRBJ2-3; D not resolved. Trimming cost V 5 bases and J 4 bases, with 8 bases left between them. Germline CDR1 is SGHRS and CDR2 is YFSETQ. The CDR3 has 12 residues. In nucleotides, the CDR3 is TGCGCCAGCAGGCTTACCCCAGATACGCAGTATTTT. Translation gives CASRLTPDTQYF.

V and J are TRBV14 and TRBJ1-2; D possibly corresponds to TRBD1 (6 bases). This CDR3 is 15 amino acids long. The germline V gene encodes CDR1 SGHDN and CDR2 FVKESK. The ends were cut back, 4 bases at V and 2 bases at J, with 14 bases in the middle. Here the CDR3 DNA reads TGTGCCAGCAGCCCCCCAGGGGTGGCGAACTATGGCTACACCTTC. This sequence encodes CASSPPGVANYGYTF.